These 11 T cell receptor beta chains were sequenced from one sample in a study of patients and donors after allogeneic stem cell transplantation. TCRdb re-derived calls from the RT-PCR reads in MiXCR, one entry per CDR3 protein. The table lists 920,000 or so distinct CDR3 sequences, 18% of them singletons. The sample comprised blood, either unsorted or a sorted T cell fraction (not recorded which). Every receptor here comes from a human donor who was either an allogeneic HSCT recipient or a stem cell or donor lymphocyte infusion donor (not recorded which). It is not recorded whose cells these are; they may come from a transplant donor.

The V call is TRBV3-1, the J call TRBJ1-1; perhaps TRBD1 as D (6 bases). V gave up 0 bases and J gave up 13 bases, with 18 bases separating them. Germline V gene lookup returns CDR1 LGHDT and CDR2 YNNKEL (reference sequence). The CDR3 consists of 14 residues. This CDR3 is CASSQDAGARGGFF. CDR3 nucleotides: TGTGCCAGCAGCCAAGACGCGGGGGCGCGGGGAGGTTTCTTT. Full variable domain (rest looked up from reference TRBV3-1 and TRBJ1-1): DTAVSQTPKYLVTQMGNDKSIKCEQNLGHDTMYWYKQDSKKFLKIMFSYNNKELIINETVPNRFSPKSPDKAHLNLHINSLELGDSAVYFCASSQDAGARGGFFGQGTRLTVV.

This chain joins TRBV5-1 and TRBJ2-2; TRBD2 matches 14 bases. After removal of 4 bases from V and 5 bases from J, the junction contained 7 bases not matched to a gene. The CDR3 covers 17 residues. Per the germline V gene, CDR1 is SGHRS and CDR2 is YFSETQ. CDR3 DNA: TGCGCCAGCAGCGGCGGACTAGCGGGAGGATTAACCGGGGAGCTGTTTTTT. Amino acids: CASSGGLAGGLTGELFF.

The chain couples TRBV12-3 or TRBV12-4 to TRBJ2-7, with D possibly being TRBD2 (6 bases). V was clipped by 7 bases and J by 9 bases, with 22 bases between them. This CDR3 spans 14 amino acids. The DNA of the CDR3 is TGTGCCAGCACCAAGCGGGTAGGCGATCCCGGGCAGTACTTC. Translated, it gives CASTKRVGDPGQYF.

In this sample, this clonotype turned up a few times. The chain is built from TRBV2 and TRBJ2-2; 7 positions agree with TRBD1. V gave up 8 bases and J gave up 6 bases; unmatched junction bases: 9. The CDR3 is made up of 14 amino acids. Germline CDR1 reads SNHLY; CDR2 reads FYNNEI. The CDR3 region has the DNA TGTGCCAGCTCCAGACAGGGAGTCCCCGGGGAGCTGTTTTTT. Encoded protein: CASSRQGVPGELFF.

This clonotype was counted a few times. The rearrangement links TRBV5-1 to TRBJ2-7; 7 bases are a match to TRBD1. CDR3 size: 13 residues. The junction had 11 bases not matched to a gene; V was cut back by 5 bases and J by 9 bases. From germline, CDR1 is SGHRS and CDR2 YFSETQ. DNA for the CDR3: TGCGCCAGCAGAAGGGACAGAAAAGATGCGCAGTACTTC. Translation: CASRRDRKDAQYF.

This clonotype came up a few times. This chain connects TRBV20-1 to TRBJ2-7, with TRBD2 matching 14 bases. This CDR3 spans 14 amino acids. Germline CDR1 DFQATT, CDR2 SNEGSKA (reference sequence). V was pared by 3 bases and J by 9 bases, with 7 bases of the junction left unmatched. CDR3 DNA: TGCAGTGCTAGTGGACTAGCGGGAGGACCCGGGCAGTACTTC. Its translation: CSASGLAGGPGQYF.

This clonotype was counted between two and nine times. The chain carries TRBV7-8 and TRBJ1-1; D is unresolved. Germline V gene lookup returns CDR1 SGHVS and CDR2 FQNEAQ. The CDR3 covers 13 residues. With 3 bases removed from V and 5 bases from J, the gap between germline ends came to 10 bases. CDR3 bases: TGTGCCAGCAGCTTCGGAGTAGCGACTGAAGCTTTCTTT. It codes for CASSFGVATEAFF.

The genes are TRBV6-2 or TRBV6-3 and TRBJ2-5, with 8 bases fitting TRBD2. V lost 6 bases, J lost 3 bases, and 12 bases stayed unmatched. The CDR3 spans 16 residues. Germline-derived CDR1 and CDR2 are MNHEY and SVGEGT. The CDR3 reads CASSPDGGAGKETQYF. CDR3 nucleotides: TGTGCCAGCAGCCCCGACGGGGGGGCGGGGAAAGAGACCCAGTACTTC.

This clonotype has just a few counts. This rearrangement joins TRBV2 to TRBJ1-2, with D perhaps TRBD1 (5 bases). The V gene lost 4 bases and the J gene lost 2 bases, with 11 bases spanning the gap. From germline, CDR1 is SNHLY and CDR2 FYNNEI. The CDR3 contains 14 residues. The DNA for the CDR3 is TGTGCCAGCAGTGGGGGGTTATTGAACTATGGCTACACCTTC. Translating it yields CASSGGLLNYGYTF.

The chain combines TRBV20-1 with TRBJ2-7; D assignment may be TRBD1 or TRBD2 (5 bases each). Germline V gene lookup returns CDR1 DFQATT and CDR2 SNEGSKA (reference sequence). Trimming cost V 3 bases and J 2 bases, with 17 bases left between them. CDR3 length: 15 residues. CDR3 in DNA: TGCAGTGCTAGTGGGAGCCAGGGTACAACCTACGAGCAGTACTTC. Amino acids: CSASGSQGTTYEQYF.

This clonotype was observed many times. CDR3 loop: CASSLSVILSYEQYF. The CDR3 nucleotides read TGTGCCAGCAGTTTATCCGTGATCCTGTCCTACGAGCAGTACTTC. This sequence joins TRBV12-3 or TRBV12-4 and TRBJ2-7; no firm D call. The CDR3 sequence is 15 residues long. The germline V and J ends were trimmed by 2 bases and 1 base, with 12 bases remaining between them.